The clone carrying this T cell receptor beta chain was seen a handful of times. The antigen remains unidentified. The entry originates in a study of cytomegalovirus exposure and HLA in healthy donors. Primers for the PCR totalled 60 Vbeta and 13 Jbeta. Libraries were prepared by immunoSEQ multiplex PCR; TCRdb keeps only in-frame clonotypes and omits some of them. The sample shows approximately 100,000 clones, approximately 81% of them seen only once. Points from the study as a whole: HLA alleles showed associations with 15,000 to 20,000 TCR beta sequences in a later analysis, at a 0.05 false discovery rate.

The CDR3 covers 14 residues. The germline V and J ends were trimmed by 6 bases and 4 bases, with 12 bases remaining between them. Germline lookup yields CDR1 SGHAT and CDR2 FQNNGV. The source of this sequence is a female donor in good health and CMV-seropositive. This chain connects TRBV11-2 to TRBJ2-2; the D gene is possibly TRBD2 (5 bases). The sample was PBMCs. DNA of the CDR3: TGTGCCAGCAGTACCATACGGGGCACCGGGGAGCTGTTTTTT. Amino acid sequence: CASSTIRGTGELFF.